This is a list of T cell receptor beta chains from one sample in a study of blood T cell repertoires in COVID-19. Assay used: immunoSEQ multiplex PCR; TCRdb lists only in-frame clones, some missing. The table lists tens of thousands of clones, approximately 91% of them singletons. The material sequenced was peripheral blood. The receptor source for this set is a woman older than 75 with acute or convalescent COVID-19. Each CDR3 is given with its conserved first and last residue. The order of the fields is J gene, V gene, clone size, D gene, CDR3 protein, CDR3 DNA. D genes are given only for firm matches. Clone size is stated in some rows and not others, as once, few, many or a class when expanded.

J gene: TRBJ2-1
V gene: TRBV14
clone size: .
D gene: .
CDR3 protein: CASSTSLPNEQFF
CDR3 DNA: TGTGCCAGCAGCACTTCCCTACCCAATGAGCAGTTCTTC

J gene: TRBJ1-5
V gene: TRBV27
clone size: .
D gene: TRBD1
CDR3 protein: CASSPWVGQGGNQPQHF
CDR3 DNA: TGTGCCAGCAGCCCCTGGGTGGGACAGGGAGGCAATCAGCCCCAGCATTTT

J gene: TRBJ2-5
V gene: TRBV2
clone size: .
D gene: .
CDR3 protein: CASSRREETQYF
CDR3 DNA: TGTGCCAGCAGTCGCAGGGAAGAGACCCAGTACTTC

J gene: TRBJ2-1
V gene: TRBV5-1
clone size: .
D gene: TRBD2
CDR3 protein: CASSSGQRERDEQFF
CDR3 DNA: TGCGCCAGCAGCTCCGGCCAGCGGGAGCGGGATGAGCAGTTCTTC

J gene: TRBJ1-1
V gene: TRBV28
clone size: .
D gene: TRBD1
CDR3 protein: CASRTNRGMEAFF
CDR3 DNA: TGTGCCAGCAGAACGAACAGGGGGATGGAAGCTTTCTTT

J gene: TRBJ2-7
V gene: TRBV5-1
clone size: .
D gene: .
CDR3 protein: CASAEGAAPSYEQYF
CDR3 DNA: TGCGCCAGCGCAGAGGGAGCGGCCCCTTCCTACGAGCAGTACTTC

J gene: TRBJ1-5
V gene: TRBV3-1/TRBV3-2
clone size: .
D gene: .
CDR3 protein: CASSQGAAHSNQPQHF
CDR3 DNA: TGTGCCAGCAGCCAGGGGGCAGCGCATAGCAATCAGCCCCAGCATTTT

J gene: TRBJ2-7
V gene: TRBV19
clone size: .
D gene: TRBD2
CDR3 protein: CASSHGASGSYEQYF
CDR3 DNA: TGTGCCAGTAGTCACGGGGCTAGCGGTTCCTACGAGCAGTACTTC

J gene: TRBJ1-1
V gene: TRBV30
clone size: .
D gene: .
CDR3 protein: CAWVPGNTEAFF
CDR3 DNA: TGTGCCTGGGTTCCCGGGAACACTGAAGCTTTCTTT

J gene: TRBJ1-3
V gene: TRBV6-5
clone size: .
D gene: TRBD1
CDR3 protein: CASTTGQGGNTIYF
CDR3 DNA: TGTGCCAGCACTACGGGACAGGGGGGAAACACCATATATTTT

J gene: TRBJ2-5
V gene: TRBV23-1
clone size: .
D gene: .
CDR3 protein: CASCSRGGLRQETQYF
CDR3 DNA: TGCGCCAGCTGCTCCCGAGGGGGTCTACGACAAGAGACCCAGTACTTC

J gene: TRBJ2-2
V gene: TRBV5-1
clone size: .
D gene: TRBD2
CDR3 protein: CASQITSGLTSGELFF
CDR3 DNA: TGCGCCAGCCAAATAACTAGCGGTTTAACCTCCGGGGAGCTGTTTTTT

J gene: TRBJ2-3
V gene: TRBV5-1
clone size: .
D gene: .
CDR3 protein: CASSRRGDSDTQYF
CDR3 DNA: TGCGCCAGCAGCCGGCGCGGGGATTCAGATACGCAGTATTTT

J gene: TRBJ1-1
V gene: TRBV6-1
clone size: .
D gene: .
CDR3 protein: CASSESRGASNTEAFF
CDR3 DNA: TGTGCCAGCAGTGAAAGTCGGGGGGCATCGAACACTGAAGCTTTCTTT

J gene: TRBJ1-1
V gene: TRBV18
clone size: .
D gene: TRBD1
CDR3 protein: CASSPITGATEAFF
CDR3 DNA: TGTGCCAGCTCACCAATAACAGGGGCCACTGAAGCTTTCTTT

J gene: TRBJ1-4
V gene: TRBV5-1
clone size: .
D gene: .
CDR3 protein: CASSSTGSTNEKLFF
CDR3 DNA: TGCGCCAGCAGCTCAACAGGGTCAACTAATGAAAAACTGTTTTTT

J gene: TRBJ2-3
V gene: TRBV5-6
clone size: once
D gene: .
CDR3 protein: CASSLVGLSTDTQYF
CDR3 DNA: TGTGCCAGCAGCTTGGTGGGACTTAGCACAGATACGCAGTATTTT

J gene: TRBJ2-5
V gene: TRBV5-4
clone size: .
D gene: TRBD2
CDR3 protein: CASSLPGLAGRGQETQYF
CDR3 DNA: TGTGCCAGCAGCCTGCCGGGACTAGCGGGCAGGGGACAAGAGACCCAGTACTTC

J gene: TRBJ2-1
V gene: TRBV6-5
clone size: .
D gene: TRBD1
CDR3 protein: CASSSRGQGTYNEQFF
CDR3 DNA: TGTGCCAGCAGTTCCCGGGGACAGGGAACTTACAATGAGCAGTTCTTC

J gene: TRBJ2-1
V gene: TRBV9
clone size: .
D gene: TRBD2
CDR3 protein: CASSGGTSGNYNEQFF
CDR3 DNA: TGTGCCAGCAGCGGAGGTACTAGCGGGAACTACAATGAGCAGTTCTTC

J gene: TRBJ2-1
V gene: TRBV19
clone size: .
D gene: TRBD2
CDR3 protein: CASSIGLAGGGEQFF
CDR3 DNA: TGTGCCAGTAGTATCGGACTAGCGGGAGGCGGGGAGCAGTTCTTC

J gene: TRBJ2-1
V gene: TRBV3-1/TRBV3-2
clone size: .
D gene: TRBD2
CDR3 protein: CASSHAGGRSYNEQFF
CDR3 DNA: TGTGCCAGCAGCCATGCGGGAGGCCGCTCCTACAATGAGCAGTTCTTC

J gene: TRBJ1-2
V gene: TRBV5-1
clone size: .
D gene: .
CDR3 protein: CASSLGAGGYGYTF
CDR3 DNA: TGCGCCAGCAGCTTGGGGGCAGGAGGCTATGGCTACACCTTC

J gene: TRBJ2-6
V gene: TRBV7-3
clone size: few
D gene: TRBD2
CDR3 protein: CASSLGGRSGANVLTF
CDR3 DNA: TGTGCCAGCAGCTTAGGCGGGAGATCTGGGGCCAACGTCCTGACTTTC

J gene: TRBJ1-1
V gene: TRBV5-1
clone size: .
D gene: .
CDR3 protein: CASSFRAGDTEAFF
CDR3 DNA: TGCGCCAGCAGCTTCAGGGCCGGAGACACTGAAGCTTTCTTT

J gene: TRBJ2-7
V gene: TRBV6-4
clone size: .
D gene: TRBD2
CDR3 protein: CASSDSSSGRARDEQYF
CDR3 DNA: TGTGCCAGCAGTGACTCGAGTAGCGGGAGGGCCCGTGACGAGCAGTACTTC

J gene: TRBJ1-2
V gene: TRBV5-4
clone size: .
D gene: TRBD1
CDR3 protein: CASRRQGFGYTF
CDR3 DNA: TGTGCCAGCAGACGACAGGGCTTTGGCTACACCTTC

J gene: TRBJ1-2
V gene: TRBV12-3/TRBV12-4
clone size: .
D gene: .
CDR3 protein: CASSFDSDYGYTF
CDR3 DNA: TGTGCCAGCAGTTTCGACAGCGACTATGGCTACACCTTC

J gene: TRBJ2-1
V gene: TRBV7-6
clone size: .
D gene: .
CDR3 protein: CASSLVRGFMVGNEQFF
CDR3 DNA: TGTGCCAGCAGCTTAGTTCGCGGGTTCATGGTTGGGAATGAGCAGTTCTTC

J gene: TRBJ2-5
V gene: TRBV3-1/TRBV3-2
clone size: .
D gene: TRBD2
CDR3 protein: CASSQGGGLAGAETQYF
CDR3 DNA: TGTGCCAGCAGCCAAGGAGGGGGACTAGCGGGAGCAGAGACCCAGTACTTC

J gene: TRBJ1-1
V gene: TRBV2
clone size: .
D gene: TRBD1
CDR3 protein: CASSRGQGLEAFF
CDR3 DNA: TGTGCCAGCAGCAGAGGACAGGGATTAGAAGCTTTCTTT

J gene: TRBJ2-1
V gene: TRBV7-3
clone size: .
D gene: TRBD2
CDR3 protein: CASSLLAGGPNEQFF
CDR3 DNA: TGTGCCAGCAGCTTATTAGCGGGAGGGCCTAATGAGCAGTTCTTC

J gene: TRBJ1-4
V gene: TRBV4-2
clone size: .
D gene: .
CDR3 protein: CASIRSGDEKLFF
CDR3 DNA: TGTGCCAGCATTCGGTCAGGCGATGAAAAACTGTTTTTT

J gene: TRBJ1-5
V gene: TRBV27
clone size: .
D gene: .
CDR3 protein: CASSPRGKNSNQPQHF
CDR3 DNA: TGTGCCAGCAGTCCGCGGGGGAAAAATAGCAATCAGCCCCAGCATTTT

J gene: TRBJ2-3
V gene: TRBV7-3
clone size: .
D gene: TRBD2
CDR3 protein: CASSPAGLAGGSDTQYF
CDR3 DNA: TGTGCCAGCAGCCCAGCGGGACTAGCGGGAGGGTCAGATACGCAGTATTTT

J gene: TRBJ2-1
V gene: TRBV4-3
clone size: .
D gene: TRBD2
CDR3 protein: CASSQDRSSGNYNEQFF
CDR3 DNA: TGCGCCAGCAGCCAAGATCGTAGTAGCGGGAACTACAATGAGCAGTTCTTC

J gene: TRBJ2-1
V gene: TRBV7-3
clone size: .
D gene: .
CDR3 protein: CASSLSLRSGSYNEQFF
CDR3 DNA: TGTGCCAGCAGCTTATCTCTGCGGTCTGGCTCCTACAATGAGCAGTTCTTC

J gene: TRBJ2-1
V gene: TRBV10-3
clone size: .
D gene: .
CDR3 protein: CAISQPGAHSNEQFF
CDR3 DNA: TGTGCCATCAGTCAGCCGGGAGCACACTCCAATGAGCAGTTCTTC

J gene: TRBJ1-5
V gene: TRBV5-1
clone size: .
D gene: TRBD1
CDR3 protein: CASSAGQGNQPQHF
CDR3 DNA: TGCGCCAGCAGCGCGGGACAGGGGAATCAGCCCCAGCATTTT

J gene: TRBJ2-3
V gene: TRBV28
clone size: .
D gene: TRBD2
CDR3 protein: CASGRERPDTQYF
CDR3 DNA: TGTGCCAGCGGGAGGGAGCGACCAGATACGCAGTATTTT

J gene: TRBJ1-2
V gene: TRBV7-9
clone size: few
D gene: .
CDR3 protein: CASSLGVAGNYGYTF
CDR3 DNA: TGTGCCAGCAGCTTAGGTGTTGCAGGGAACTATGGCTACACCTTC

J gene: TRBJ2-3
V gene: TRBV6-6
clone size: .
D gene: TRBD1
CDR3 protein: CASSSQGFWTDTQYF
CDR3 DNA: TGTGCCAGCAGTTCACAGGGGTTTTGGACAGATACGCAGTATTTT

J gene: TRBJ2-7
V gene: TRBV27
clone size: .
D gene: TRBD2
CDR3 protein: CASSPHAGTSGSSYEQYF
CDR3 DNA: TGTGCCAGCAGTCCCCACGCCGGGACTAGCGGGAGCTCCTACGAGCAGTACTTC

J gene: TRBJ1-5
V gene: TRBV15
clone size: .
D gene: .
CDR3 protein: CATSRAPVSQPQHF
CDR3 DNA: TGTGCCACCAGCAGAGCCCCTGTCAGTCAGCCCCAGCATTTT

J gene: TRBJ1-5
V gene: TRBV12-3/TRBV12-4
clone size: .
D gene: .
CDR3 protein: CASRSQDQPQHF
CDR3 DNA: TGTGCCAGCAGGTCACAGGATCAGCCCCAGCATTTT

J gene: TRBJ1-1
V gene: TRBV2
clone size: .
D gene: .
CDR3 protein: CASNPSPGFWGTEAFF
CDR3 DNA: TGTGCCAGCAATCCATCTCCAGGGTTTTGGGGCACTGAAGCTTTCTTT

J gene: TRBJ2-7
V gene: TRBV11-3
clone size: .
D gene: .
CDR3 protein: CASSLDPRIGGNYERQYF
CDR3 DNA: TGTGCCAGCAGCTTAGATCCACGGATCGGTGGAAATTACGAGCGGCAGTACTTC

J gene: TRBJ2-6
V gene: TRBV27
clone size: once
D gene: TRBD1
CDR3 protein: CASSFKTGGYGANVLTF
CDR3 DNA: TGTGCCAGCAGTTTTAAAACAGGGGGCTATGGGGCCAACGTCCTGACTTTC

J gene: TRBJ1-4
V gene: TRBV19
clone size: .
D gene: TRBD1
CDR3 protein: CASSTRQGANKLFF
CDR3 DNA: TGTGCCAGTAGTACTAGACAGGGGGCGAATAAACTGTTTTTT

J gene: TRBJ1-2
V gene: TRBV27
clone size: .
D gene: .
CDR3 protein: CASSFKSGAPQTYGYTF
CDR3 DNA: TGTGCCAGCAGTTTCAAGTCAGGGGCCCCGCAGACCTATGGCTACACCTTC